This T cell receptor (beta chain) appears in the sequencing data of a study of radiation and T cells in renal cell carcinoma. Study outcomes and limitations: Without pretreatment biopsies, baseline tumor clonotype presence was undetermined.

The time point denotes: blood 2 weeks post-SBRT. Treatment here: 15 Gy SBRT to primary tumor, nephrectomy 4 weeks later. Generated by immunoSEQ multiplex PCR, the TCRdb table keeps only in-frame clones and is missing some. This table holds some 120,000 clones, about 81% found once. As regards this clone: The antigen is not known. An end of the junction does not agree with germline; a read error may underlie this.

The material was blood, obtained from a patient whose treatment included radiotherapy and nephrectomy. This sequence was found in a woman aged 60-70 years with renal cell carcinoma.

The CDR3 DNA follows: TGTGCCAGCAGAGGAGGGAACATTGAAGCTTTCTTT. Translation gives CASRGGNIEAFF. V gene TRBV2 combines with J gene TRBJ1-1; D uncertain. Germline CDR1 is SNHLY and CDR2 is FYNNEI. The CDR3 is made up of 12 amino acids.